This entry features one TCR beta chain sequence. CDR1 is SGHRS, CDR2 YFSETQ, per germline. V was cut by 0 bases and J by 0 bases, with 21 bases left in between. This CDR3 is 19 amino acids long. The sample comes from a study of blood T cell repertoires in COVID-19. About the research overall: The origin of the acute and convalescent COVID-19 samples was the United States, Italy and Spain. In each case, the material was cDNA or gDNA derived from T cells, B-cell-depleted T cells, or PBMCs.

Methods used by the authors: Reference gene primer amplification yielded estimated nucleated cell counts. Clones were sequenced by immunoSEQ multiplex PCR, and TCRdb holds only the in-frame ones, with some missing. The DNA was the basis for D and trimming; V, J and clone size are from that table. The sample consists of under 300,000 clones, 65% to 90% of them appearing once. The chain employs TRBV5-1 and TRBJ1-1; D is perhaps TRBD1 (5 bases). The sequence was obtained from a man aged 35 to 55 who had recovered from COVID-19. Material: peripheral blood. In DNA, the CDR3 is TGCGCCAGCAGCTTGGTCTCTGGGTTTGGCGGGGCGGTGAACACTGAAGCTTTCTTT. Amino acids: CASSLVSGFGGAVNTEAFF.